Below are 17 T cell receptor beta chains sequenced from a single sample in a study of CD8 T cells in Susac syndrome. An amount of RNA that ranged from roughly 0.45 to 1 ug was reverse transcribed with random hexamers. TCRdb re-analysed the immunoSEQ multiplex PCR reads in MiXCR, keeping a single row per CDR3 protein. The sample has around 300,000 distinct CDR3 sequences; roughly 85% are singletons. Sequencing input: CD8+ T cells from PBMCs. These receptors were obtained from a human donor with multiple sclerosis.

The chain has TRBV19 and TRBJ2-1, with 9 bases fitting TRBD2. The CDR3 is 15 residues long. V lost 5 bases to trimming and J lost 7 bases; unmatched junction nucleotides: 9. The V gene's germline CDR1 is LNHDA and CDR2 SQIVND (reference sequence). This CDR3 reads CASSVTSGIQNEQFF. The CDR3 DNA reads TGTGCCAGTAGTGTGACTAGCGGAATACAGAATGAGCAGTTCTTC.

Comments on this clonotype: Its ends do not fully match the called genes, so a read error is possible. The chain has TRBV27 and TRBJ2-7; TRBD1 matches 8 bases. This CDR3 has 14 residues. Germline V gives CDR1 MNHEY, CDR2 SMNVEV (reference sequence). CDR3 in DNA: TGTGCCGCATCGACAGGGGAGAATGGTTACGAGCGGTACTTC. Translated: CAASTGENGYERYF.

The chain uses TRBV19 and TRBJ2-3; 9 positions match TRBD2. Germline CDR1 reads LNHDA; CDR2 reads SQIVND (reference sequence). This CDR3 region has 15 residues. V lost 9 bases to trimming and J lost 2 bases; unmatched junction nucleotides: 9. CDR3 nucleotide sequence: TGTGCCAGCGCGAGAAGGACTAGCGTCACAGATACGCAGTATTTT. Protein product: CASARRTSVTDTQYF.

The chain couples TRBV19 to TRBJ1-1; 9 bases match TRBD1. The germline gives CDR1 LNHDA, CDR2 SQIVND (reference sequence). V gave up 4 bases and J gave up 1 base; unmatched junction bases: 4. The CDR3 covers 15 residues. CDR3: CASSTATGGNTEAFF. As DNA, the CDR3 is TGTGCCAGTAGTACAGCGACAGGGGGGAACACTGAAGCTTTCTTT.

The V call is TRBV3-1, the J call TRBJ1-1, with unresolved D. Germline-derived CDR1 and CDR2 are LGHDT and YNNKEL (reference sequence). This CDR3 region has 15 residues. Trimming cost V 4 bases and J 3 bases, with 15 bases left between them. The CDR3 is CASSLNPGWDTEAFF. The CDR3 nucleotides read TGTGCCAGCAGCCTAAATCCGGGGTGGGACACTGAAGCTTTCTTT.

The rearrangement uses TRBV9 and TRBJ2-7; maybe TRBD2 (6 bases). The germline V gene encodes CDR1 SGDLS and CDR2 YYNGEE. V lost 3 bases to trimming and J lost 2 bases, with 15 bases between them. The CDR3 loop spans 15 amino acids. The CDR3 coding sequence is TGTGCCAGCAGCGAGGGGACTGCCCCTACCTACGAGCAGTACTTC. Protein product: CASSEGTAPTYEQYF.

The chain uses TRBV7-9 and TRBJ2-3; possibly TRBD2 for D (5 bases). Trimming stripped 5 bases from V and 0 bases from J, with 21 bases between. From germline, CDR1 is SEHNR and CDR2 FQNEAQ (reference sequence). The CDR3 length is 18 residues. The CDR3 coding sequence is TGTGCCAGCAGCCCCGGAGATTTGGGCGGGCATAGCACAGATACGCAGTATTTT. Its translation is CASSPGDLGGHSTDTQYF.

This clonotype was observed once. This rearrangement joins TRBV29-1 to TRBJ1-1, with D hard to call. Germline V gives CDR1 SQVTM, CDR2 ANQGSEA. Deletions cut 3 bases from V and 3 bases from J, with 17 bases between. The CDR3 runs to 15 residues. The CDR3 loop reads CSVDPEPGRYTEAFF. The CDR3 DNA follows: TGCAGCGTTGATCCTGAACCGGGCAGATACACTGAAGCTTTCTTT.

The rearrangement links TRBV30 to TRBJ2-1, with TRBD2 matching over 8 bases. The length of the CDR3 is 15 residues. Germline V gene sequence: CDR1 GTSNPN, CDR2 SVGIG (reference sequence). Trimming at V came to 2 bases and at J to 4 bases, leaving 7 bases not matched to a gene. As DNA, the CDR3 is TGTGCCTGGAGTTTCCGGGGACTAGGTTACAATGAGCAGTTCTTC. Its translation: CAWSFRGLGYNEQFF.

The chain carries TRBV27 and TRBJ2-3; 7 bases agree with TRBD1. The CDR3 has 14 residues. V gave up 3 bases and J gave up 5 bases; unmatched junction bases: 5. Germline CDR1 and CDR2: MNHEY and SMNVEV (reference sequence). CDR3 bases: TGTGCCAGCAGTTTTATACAGGGGCGAGATACGCAGTATTTT. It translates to CASSFIQGRDTQYF.

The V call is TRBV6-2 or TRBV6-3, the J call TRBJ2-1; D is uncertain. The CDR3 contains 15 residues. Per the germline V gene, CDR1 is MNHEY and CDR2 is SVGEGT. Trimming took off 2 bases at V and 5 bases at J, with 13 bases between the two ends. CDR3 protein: CASSYTSDVNNEQFF. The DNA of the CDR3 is TGTGCCAGCAGTTACACGAGCGACGTTAACAATGAGCAGTTCTTC.

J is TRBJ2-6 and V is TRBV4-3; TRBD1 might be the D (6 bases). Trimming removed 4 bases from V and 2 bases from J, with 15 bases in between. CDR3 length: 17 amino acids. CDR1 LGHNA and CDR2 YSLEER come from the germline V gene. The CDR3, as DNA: TGCGCCAGCAGCCGAGCCCCACAGGGTACTGGGGCCAACGTCCTGACTTTC. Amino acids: CASSRAPQGTGANVLTF.

The CDR3 region has the DNA TGTGCCAGCAGCGTAGGGCTAGCGGGAGGTTGGGAGACCCAGTACTTC. Translated: CASSVGLAGGWETQYF. This sequence joins TRBV9 and TRBJ2-5, with 11 nucleotides matching TRBD2. The CDR3 has 16 amino acids. The junction had 6 bases not matched to a gene; V was cut back by 0 bases and J by 5 bases. Germline assignment: CDR1 SGDLS and CDR2 YYNGEE.

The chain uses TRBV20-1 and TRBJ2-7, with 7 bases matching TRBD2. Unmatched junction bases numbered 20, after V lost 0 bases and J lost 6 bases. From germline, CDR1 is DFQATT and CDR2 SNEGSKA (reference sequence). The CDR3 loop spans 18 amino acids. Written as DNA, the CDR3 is TGCAGTGCTAGAGATCCCCCCGACCCAGGACTAGTAATGATCGAGCAGTACTTC. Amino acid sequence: CSARDPPDPGLVMIEQYF.

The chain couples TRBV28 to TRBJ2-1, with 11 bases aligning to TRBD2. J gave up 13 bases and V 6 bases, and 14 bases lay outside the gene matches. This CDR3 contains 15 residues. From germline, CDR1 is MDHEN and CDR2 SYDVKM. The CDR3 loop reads CASSLGLAGPALQFF. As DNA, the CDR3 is TGTGCCAGCAGCCTCGGACTAGCGGGCCCTGCCTTACAGTTCTTC.

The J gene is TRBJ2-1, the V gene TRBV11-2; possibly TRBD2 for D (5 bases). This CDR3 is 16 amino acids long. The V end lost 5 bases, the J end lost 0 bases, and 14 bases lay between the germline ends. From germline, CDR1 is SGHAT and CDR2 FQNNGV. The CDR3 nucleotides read TGTGCCAGCAGCGGACTCGAACAAAGCTCCTACAATGAGCAGTTCTTC. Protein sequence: CASSGLEQSSYNEQFF.

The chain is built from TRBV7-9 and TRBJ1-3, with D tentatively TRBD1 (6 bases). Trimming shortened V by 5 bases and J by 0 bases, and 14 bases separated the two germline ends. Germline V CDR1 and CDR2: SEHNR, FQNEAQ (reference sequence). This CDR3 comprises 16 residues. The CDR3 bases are TGTGCCAGCAGCACCAGCGGAGGGGGCTCTGGAAACACCATATATTTT. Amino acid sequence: CASSTSGGGSGNTIYF.